This entry describes one T cell receptor beta chain. Its target is not known. Measured with immunoSEQ multiplex PCR; TCRdb has only the in-frame clones, and not every one. The data show approximately 50,000 clones, 82% seen once. This sample is part of a study of identifying expanded T cells in peripheral blood. Study findings and constraints: About 1.2 clones differed between technical replicates, versus approximately 17 and 20 over time. Roughly two-week clone count variance significantly increased as total template count grew.

Collection occurred without any documented infections or immune events in donors. V lost 6 bases and J 2 bases, leaving 11 bases between the germline ends. The CDR3 sequence is 13 residues long. From germline, CDR1 is SGHTS and CDR2 YDEGEE. The chain recombines TRBV5-8 with TRBJ2-5; no clear D gene. The sample comprised blood. This receptor was taken from a person aged 18 to 75 in good health. The CDR3 DNA is TGTGCCAGCAATAGGGCCGTACAAGAGACCCAGTACTTC. Its translation: CASNRAVQETQYF.